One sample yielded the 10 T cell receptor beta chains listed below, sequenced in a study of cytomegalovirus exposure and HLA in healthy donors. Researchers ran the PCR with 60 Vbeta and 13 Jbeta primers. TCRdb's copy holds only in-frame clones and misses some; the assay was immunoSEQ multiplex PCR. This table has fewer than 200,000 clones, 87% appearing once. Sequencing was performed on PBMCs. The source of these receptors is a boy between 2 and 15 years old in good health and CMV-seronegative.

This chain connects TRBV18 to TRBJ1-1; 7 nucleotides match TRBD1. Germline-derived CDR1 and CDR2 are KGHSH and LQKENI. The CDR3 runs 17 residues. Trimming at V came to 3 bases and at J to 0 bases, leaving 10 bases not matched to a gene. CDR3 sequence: CASSPLGAGGMNTEAFF. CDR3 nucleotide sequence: TGTGCCAGCTCACCGTTGGGGGCAGGGGGAATGAACACTGAAGCTTTCTTT.

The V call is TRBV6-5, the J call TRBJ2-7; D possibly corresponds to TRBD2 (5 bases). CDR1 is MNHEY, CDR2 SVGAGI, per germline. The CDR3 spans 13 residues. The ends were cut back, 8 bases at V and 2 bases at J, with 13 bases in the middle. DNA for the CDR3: TGTGCCAGCTCGGTGAGGGCCACCTACGAGCAGTACTTC. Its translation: CASSVRATYEQYF.

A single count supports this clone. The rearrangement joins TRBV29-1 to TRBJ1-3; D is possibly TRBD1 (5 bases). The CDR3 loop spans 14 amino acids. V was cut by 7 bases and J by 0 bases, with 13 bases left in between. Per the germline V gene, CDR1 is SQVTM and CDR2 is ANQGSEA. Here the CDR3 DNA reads TGCAGCGCCGGGGGGACCCACTCTGGAAACACCATATATTTT. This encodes CSAGGTHSGNTIYF.

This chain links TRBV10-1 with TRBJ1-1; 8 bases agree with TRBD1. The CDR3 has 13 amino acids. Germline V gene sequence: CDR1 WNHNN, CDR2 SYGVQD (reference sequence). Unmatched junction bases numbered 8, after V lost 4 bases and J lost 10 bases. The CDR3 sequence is CASSAGQGGVAFF. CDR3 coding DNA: TGCGCCAGCAGTGCCGGACAGGGAGGAGTAGCTTTCTTT.

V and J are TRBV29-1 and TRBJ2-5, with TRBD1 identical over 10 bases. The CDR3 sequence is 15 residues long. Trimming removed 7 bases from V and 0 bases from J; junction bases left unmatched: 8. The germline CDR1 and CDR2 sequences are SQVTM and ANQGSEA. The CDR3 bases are TGCAGCGGTTCACGGGGACAGGGGTACCAAGAGACCCAGTACTTC. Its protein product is CSGSRGQGYQETQYF.

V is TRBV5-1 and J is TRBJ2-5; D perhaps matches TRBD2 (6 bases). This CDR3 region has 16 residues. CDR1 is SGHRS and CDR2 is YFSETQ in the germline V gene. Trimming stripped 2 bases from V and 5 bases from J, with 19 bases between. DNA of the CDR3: TGCGCCAGCAGCTTATATACTTGGTCGGGGGTGGAGACCCAGTACTTC. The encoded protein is CASSLYTWSGVETQYF.

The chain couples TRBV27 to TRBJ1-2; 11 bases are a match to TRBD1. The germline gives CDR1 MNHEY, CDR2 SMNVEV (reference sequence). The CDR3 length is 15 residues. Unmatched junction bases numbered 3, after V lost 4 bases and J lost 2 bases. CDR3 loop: CASSSRDRGNYGYTF. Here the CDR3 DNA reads TGTGCCAGCAGTTCCCGGGACAGGGGGAACTATGGCTACACCTTC.

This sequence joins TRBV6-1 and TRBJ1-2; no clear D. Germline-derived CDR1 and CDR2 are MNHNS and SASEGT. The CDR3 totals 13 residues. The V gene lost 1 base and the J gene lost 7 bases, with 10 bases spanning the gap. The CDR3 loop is CASSEVVGGGYTF. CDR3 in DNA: TGTGCCAGCAGTGAAGTCGTGGGAGGTGGCTACACCTTC.

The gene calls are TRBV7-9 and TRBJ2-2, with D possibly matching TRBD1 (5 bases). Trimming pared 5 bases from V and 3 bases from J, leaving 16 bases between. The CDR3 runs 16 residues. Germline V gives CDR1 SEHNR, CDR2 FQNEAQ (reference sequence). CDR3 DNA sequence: TGTGCCAGCAGCCAGAAGTACAGGAACTACACCGGGGAGCTGTTTTTT. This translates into CASSQKYRNYTGELFF.

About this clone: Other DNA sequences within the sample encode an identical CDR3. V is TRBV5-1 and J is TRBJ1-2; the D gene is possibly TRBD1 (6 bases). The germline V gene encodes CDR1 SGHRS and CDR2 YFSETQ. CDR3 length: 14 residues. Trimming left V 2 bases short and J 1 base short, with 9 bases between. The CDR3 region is CASSFGQNNYGYTF. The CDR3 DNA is TGCGCCAGCAGCTTCGGACAGAATAACTATGGCTACACCTTC.